This TCR beta chain is from a study of CD8+ T cells in alopecia areata. Across the whole study: Each of the treated patients was given oral tofacitinib, 5 to 10 mg twice daily, for moderate-to-severe alopecia areata. Tofacitinib continued for 6 to 18 months and was then withheld for 6 months.

To note about this clone: Its antigen is not identified.

Those with alopecia areata gave lesional scalp punch biopsies and peripheral blood. Notes on the study in general: Among the cells sequenced in scalp samples are also the resident alphabeta T cells of normal skin. Higher clonality than in normal scalp was seen in lesional scalp, especially alopecia totalis/universalis.

Extracted RNA was reverse transcribed into cDNA, the sequencing template. Sequenced by immunoSEQ multiplex PCR; TCRdb stores in-frame clones only, minus some. The sample has more than 9,000 clones, roughly 57% seen once. Trimming shortened V by 4 bases and J by 2 bases, and 12 bases separated the two germline ends. Germline loops: CDR1 SGHRS, CDR2 YFSETQ. The CDR3 consists of 14 residues. The specimen sequenced was skin. J is TRBJ2-5 and V is TRBV5-1; tentatively, D is TRBD1 (6 bases). The clonotype originates from a human donor with alopecia areata. Here the CDR3 DNA reads TGCGCCAGCAGCCCCCGGGACACACAAGAGACCCAGTACTTC. This translates into CASSPRDTQETQYF.